A selection of T cell receptor beta chains follows, all from one sample in a study of technical replicates of blood from several donors. This table comes from immunoSEQ multiplex PCR, and its TCRdb copy is limited to in-frame clones, with some not included. The table includes some 99,000 clones, nearly 97% detected once. The sequenced sample was T cells isolated from PBMCs. The receptors derive from a human donor in good health. Each CDR3 is given with its conserved first and last residue. Fields, in order: D gene, V gene, J gene, clone size, CDR3 DNA, CDR3 protein. D genes are given only for firm matches. Expanded clones are given a class, and other clones once, few, many or no size at all.

>NA|TRBV5-8|TRBJ1-2|NA
TGTGCCAGCAGCTTGGGGCAGTACTATGGCTACACCTTC
CASSLGQYYGYTF
>NA|TRBV28|TRBJ2-7|NA
TGTGCCAGCAGTCTGGGGAGGTACGAGCAGTACTTC
CASSLGRYEQYF
>TRBD2|TRBV7-3|TRBJ2-3|NA
TGTGCCAGCAGCTTAAGGAGCGGGGGGGCCGAAGATACGCAGTATTTT
CASSLRSGGAEDTQYF
>NA|TRBV6-1|TRBJ1-1|NA
TGTGCCAGCGAGAACCGTGGGAACACTGAAGCTTTCTTT
CASENRGNTEAFF
>NA|TRBV10-3|TRBJ2-2|NA
TGTGCCACCCAGCCAGTTAGCGCGATGAACACCGGGGAGCTGTTTTTT
CATQPVSAMNTGELFF
>TRBD2|TRBV15|TRBJ2-1|NA
TGTGCCACCAGCAGGGGGACTAGTGGCTACAATGAGCAGTTCTTC
CATSRGTSGYNEQFF
>TRBD2|TRBV10-2|TRBJ2-3|NA
TGCGCCAGCTACCCCGGGACTAGCAGAGATACGCAGTATTTT
CASYPGTSRDTQYF
>NA|TRBV6-5|TRBJ2-3|NA
TGTGCCAGCAGTACAGACAGGCGCTCGCAGTATTTT
CASSTDRRSQYF
>TRBD1|TRBV4-1|TRBJ2-1|NA
TGCGCCAGCAGCCAAGAGACTCTCTGGACAGGACGCTACAATGAGCAGTTCTTC
CASSQETLWTGRYNEQFF
>TRBD1|TRBV9|TRBJ2-4|NA
TGTGCCAGCAGCGACGGACAGGGGGCCCAAAACATTCAGTACTTC
CASSDGQGAQNIQYF
>NA|TRBV6-5|TRBJ1-1|once
TGTGCCAGCAGCCTCTCAGGGGCGCTCACTGAAGCTTTCTTT
CASSLSGALTEAFF
>NA|TRBV6-5|TRBJ1-4|NA
TGTGCCAGCAGTTACGTTCGCACTCTGGTTGAAAAACTGTTTTTT
CASSYVRTLVEKLFF
>TRBD1|TRBV4-1|TRBJ1-2|NA
TGCGCCAGCAGCCAAGTTCGGGGGACAGTTAACTATGGCTACACCTTC
CASSQVRGTVNYGYTF
>TRBD1|TRBV6-5|TRBJ2-1|NA
TGTGCCAGCAGGGGAACAGGGGGGTCCTACAATGAGCAGTTCTTC
CASRGTGGSYNEQFF
>NA|TRBV18|TRBJ1-2|NA
TGTGCCAGCTCAGCTCCTCATCTTTCTTCGGATCCTAGCGCCTTC
CASSAPHLSSDPSAF
>NA|TRBV14|TRBJ1-1|NA
TGTGCCAGCAGCCAAGACCGGGGAAACACTGAAGCTTTCTTT
CASSQDRGNTEAFF
>TRBD2|TRBV6-4|TRBJ2-2|once
TGTGCCAGCAGTGACTTCTCGGGGGGAGTCGGGGAGCTGTTTTTT
CASSDFSGGVGELFF
>NA|TRBV28|TRBJ2-7|NA
TGTGCCAGCAGTGTCCATCTTACAGCGGGTTACGAGCAGTACTTC
CASSVHLTAGYEQYF
>NA|TRBV19|TRBJ2-1|NA
TGTGCCAGTAGTATAGGCGGGAATGAGCAGTTCTTC
CASSIGGNEQFF
>NA|TRBV27|TRBJ1-4|NA
TGTGCCAGCAGTTTACTAACTAATGAAAAACTGTTTTTT
CASSLLTNEKLFF
>NA|TRBV5-1|TRBJ1-1|NA
TGCGCCAGCAGCTTGGAGAGCCAATACACTGAAGCTTTCTTT
CASSLESQYTEAFF
>TRBD2|TRBV6-6|TRBJ2-1|NA
TGTGCCAGCAGTTACTCGGGGCTAGCGGGAGTTAACGAGCAGTTCTTC
CASSYSGLAGVNEQFF
>NA|TRBV5-1|TRBJ1-1|NA
TGCGCCAGCAGCCAGGGACATAGGAACACTGAAGCTTTCTTT
CASSQGHRNTEAFF
>NA|TRBV28|TRBJ1-2|NA
TGTGCCAGCAGTTCCCTGGGGGCGAGCTACACCTTC
CASSSLGASYTF
>TRBD1|TRBV11-1|TRBJ2-7|NA
TGTGCCAGCAGTCCCCCCGGGACAGGGACCTACGAGCAGTACTTC
CASSPPGTGTYEQYF
>TRBD2|TRBV19|TRBJ2-3|NA
TGTGCCAGTAGTAAAGGACTAGCGAGCACAGATACGCAGTATTTT
CASSKGLASTDTQYF
>TRBD1|TRBV4-1|TRBJ1-4|NA
TGCGCCAGCAGCCGCAGACAGGGGATGACTAATGAAAAACTGTTTTTT
CASSRRQGMTNEKLFF
>TRBD2|TRBV27|TRBJ2-1|NA
TGTGCCAGCAGTTTCCTAGCGGGAGGCGATGAGCAGTTCTTC
CASSFLAGGDEQFF
>NA|TRBV18|TRBJ2-5|once
TGTGCCAGCTCACCAAGTTCCGGGTTTTCAGAGACCCAGTACTTC
CASSPSSGFSETQYF
>NA|TRBV21-1|TRBJ1-3|NA
TGTGCCAGCAGTCGATCCGGACAGCCAGGAAACACCATATATTTT
CASSRSGQPGNTIYF
>TRBD2|TRBV9|TRBJ2-5|NA
TGTGCCAGCAGCGCCGCGGGGGCGGGAGGTGAGACCCAGTACTTC
CASSAAGAGGETQYF
>NA|TRBV6-1|TRBJ1-4|once
TGTGCCAGCACGGTTGGGCAGATTAATGAAAAACTGTTTTTT
CASTVGQINEKLFF
>TRBD2|TRBV11-2|TRBJ2-1|once
TGTGCCAGCAGCTTTACACTAGCGGGGGGGTCCAATGAGCAGTTCTTC
CASSFTLAGGSNEQFF
>TRBD2|TRBV9|TRBJ2-1|NA
TGTGCCAGCAGCGTAACCAGCGGGAGCCACAATGAGCAGTTCTTC
CASSVTSGSHNEQFF
>TRBD1|TRBV4-1|TRBJ2-4|NA
TGCGCCAGCAGCCCAATAACCGGGACAGGGGTGTCCAAAAACATTCAGTACTTC
CASSPITGTGVSKNIQYF
>TRBD2|TRBV2|TRBJ2-7|NA
TGTGCCAGCAATCCTCCAGCGGGGCCCCGGCCCGAGCAGTACTTC
CASNPPAGPRPEQYF
>NA|TRBV15|TRBJ2-1|NA
TGTGCCACCATACAGGGCTTTGGCTACAATGAGCAGTTCTTC
CATIQGFGYNEQFF
>TRBD1|TRBV9|TRBJ2-2|NA
TGTGCCAGCAGCTCTACAGGGGGCAACACCGGGGAGCTGTTTTTT
CASSSTGGNTGELFF
>NA|TRBV6-1|TRBJ2-4|NA
TGTGCCAGCATGCTACAGGGATTTCAAAACATTCAGTACTTC
CASMLQGFQNIQYF
>NA|TRBV4-1|TRBJ1-1|many
TGCGCCAGCAGCTACGGACAATTGAACACTGAAGCTTTCTTT
CASSYGQLNTEAFF
>TRBD2|TRBV4-1|TRBJ2-7|NA
TGCGCCAGCAGCCAACCTCGGACTAGCGGGGTTAGGGAGCAGTACTTC
CASSQPRTSGVREQYF
>NA|TRBV11-2|TRBJ2-7|NA
TGTGCCAGCAGCTCTATTCAGGGGAAGTACGAGCAGTACTTC
CASSSIQGKYEQYF
>NA|TRBV7-9|TRBJ2-3|NA
TGTGCCAGCAGCCTACCACAGGGCACAGATACGCAGTATTTT
CASSLPQGTDTQYF
>NA|TRBV6-1|TRBJ1-5|NA
TGTGCCAGCACCCTCTCCCCTTATCAGCCCCAGCATTTT
CASTLSPYQPQHF
>TRBD1|TRBV28|TRBJ1-5|NA
TGTGCCAGCAGTAAGGACAGGGGAGATAATCAGCCCCAGCATTTT
CASSKDRGDNQPQHF
>NA|TRBV5-6|TRBJ2-5|NA
TGTGCCAGCAGCTTGATCCGCAGGGGAGAGACCCAGTACTTC
CASSLIRRGETQYF
>TRBD2|TRBV28|TRBJ2-3|once
TGTGCCAGCAGTTTTCCCTTGGGACTAGCGGACACAGATACGCAGTATTTT
CASSFPLGLADTDTQYF
>NA|TRBV4-2|TRBJ2-3|NA
TGTGCCAGCAGCCAAGATCTCCACTACACAGATACGCAGTATTTT
CASSQDLHYTDTQYF
>NA|TRBV5-1|TRBJ2-3|NA
TGCGCCAGCAGGGAGGGTGCAGATACGCAGTATTTT
CASREGADTQYF
>NA|TRBV5-6|TRBJ1-1|NA
TGTGCCAGCAGCTACGATATAGACAGGTACACTGAAGCTTTCTTT
CASSYDIDRYTEAFF
>TRBD2|TRBV5-6|TRBJ2-3|once
TGTGCCAGCAGCTTGTTGGGACTAGCGGCCACAGATACGCAGTATTTT
CASSLLGLAATDTQYF
>NA|TRBV7-9|TRBJ1-4|NA
TGTGCCAGCAGCTTTCAGAATGAAAAGCTGTTTTTT
CASSFQNEKLFF
>TRBD2|TRBV6-5|TRBJ2-5|NA
TGTGCCAGCAGTACGACTAGCGGGGAAGAGACCCAGTACTTC
CASSTTSGEETQYF
>TRBD1|TRBV2|TRBJ1-5|NA
TGTGCCAGCAAAGAGGAGGGGGCGGAGCAGCCCCAGCATTTT
CASKEEGAEQPQHF